A single sample is the source of the 4 T cell receptor beta chains below, sequenced in a study of blood T cell repertoires in COVID-19. Sequencing used immunoSEQ multiplex PCR; TCRdb keeps in-frame clones, though not all of them. The data hold approximately 230,000 clones, with over 75% observed a single time. Sequenced input: PBMCs or T cells enriched from blood (not recorded which). Receptor source: a middle-aged man who had recovered from COVID-19.

The chain couples TRBV5-8 to TRBJ1-1; D possibly corresponds to TRBD1 (6 bases). This CDR3 is 12 amino acids long. V lost 1 base and J 10 bases, leaving 11 bases between the germline ends. Germline V gene data show CDR1 as SGHTS and CDR2 as YDEGEE. The CDR3 reads CASSLYAGAAFF. DNA of the CDR3: TGTGCCAGCAGCTTGTATGCGGGGGCAGCTTTCTTT.

This clone was seen once. V gene TRBV6-2 or TRBV6-3 combines with J gene TRBJ1-5; perhaps TRBD1 as D (6 bases). CDR3 length: 12 residues. V lost 2 bases, J lost 9 bases, and 8 bases lay in between. Germline V lookup: CDR1 MNHEY, CDR2 SVGEGT. The CDR3 sequence is CASSYGGPPQHF. As DNA, the CDR3 is TGTGCCAGCAGTTACGGGGGCCCGCCCCAGCATTTT.

The rearrangement links TRBV2 to TRBJ2-7; a weak D match, TRBD2 (5 bases). CDR1 is SNHLY and CDR2 is FYNNEI in the germline V gene. The V gene lost 6 bases and the J gene lost 7 bases, with 13 bases spanning the gap. The CDR3 totals 12 residues. CDR3 loop: CASRTEGWEQYF. The CDR3 nucleotides are TGTGCCAGCAGAACTGAGGGTTGGGAGCAGTACTTC.

The chain is built from TRBV2 and TRBJ2-1; D gene uncertain. CDR1 and CDR2 (germline): SNHLY, FYNNEI. The CDR3 has 12 amino acids. Trimming pared 7 bases from V and 5 bases from J, leaving 9 bases between. The CDR3 nucleotides read TGTGCCAGCAACTTTCCCGACAATGAGCAGTTCTTC. Its protein product is CASNFPDNEQFF.